These 27 T cell receptor beta chains came from one sample sequenced in a study of beta chain features in type 1 diabetes. The isolated RNA, all of it, was reverse transcribed, so expressed TCRB transcripts were what got sequenced. The assay was immunoSEQ multiplex PCR, and TCRdb's table has in-frame clones only and misses some. The sample shows a few hundred thousand clones, about 15% of them seen only once. Antigens for these TCRs are unknown. Whole-study findings and limits: Shorter TCRB CDR3s, moderately but significantly so, marked every one of the four CD4+ subsets in Type 1 diabetes patients.

Specimen: naive CD4+ T cells from blood. Receptors originate from a man aged 30 to 45 with type 1 diabetes.

The chain uses TRBV9 and TRBJ2-2; tentatively, D is TRBD1 (5 bases). Germline CDR1 SGDLS, CDR2 YYNGEE. The germline V and J ends were trimmed by 3 bases and 5 bases, with 8 bases remaining between them. The CDR3 contains 13 residues. The CDR3 loop is CASSERQTGELFF. The CDR3 DNA sequence: TGTGCCAGCAGCGAACGACAGACCGGGGAGCTGTTTTTT.

In its sample, this clone was seen a few times. This chain uses TRBV9 with TRBJ1-1, with D unclear. Trimming cost V 0 bases and J 1 base, with 7 bases left between them. The germline CDR1 and CDR2 sequences are SGDLS and YYNGEE. This CDR3 is built from 14 residues. CDR3 nucleotide sequence: TGTGCCAGCAGCGTAGGGGCAGAGAACACTGAAGCTTTCTTT. Its protein product is CASSVGAENTEAFF.

This clone was detected only a few times. V is TRBV6-1 and J is TRBJ1-1, with D perhaps TRBD1 (6 bases). CDR3 length: 13 residues. CDR1 is MNHNS and CDR2 is SASEGT in the germline V gene. V shed 2 bases and J shed 3 bases, with 7 bases lying between them. The CDR3 DNA reads TGTGCCAGCAGTGAACGACAGGACACTGAAGCTTTCTTT. Protein product: CASSERQDTEAFF.

Only a few counts were recorded for this clone. The chain employs TRBV6-5 and TRBJ2-1, with 13 bases that match TRBD2. Germline CDR1 and CDR2: MNHEY and SVGAGI. With V trimmed by 0 bases and J by 7 bases, 3 bases remained unmatched. The CDR3 consists of 16 residues. The CDR3 DNA reads as TGTGCCAGCAGTTACTCCGGACTAGCGGGGGTGAATGAGCAGTTCTTC. This gives the protein CASSYSGLAGVNEQFF.

V gene TRBV5-1 combines with J gene TRBJ2-7; D is uncertain. The CDR3 is 12 amino acids. Germline V gives CDR1 SGHRS, CDR2 YFSETQ. V dropped 3 bases and J dropped 6 bases, with 10 bases sitting between them. The CDR3 loop is CASSSPSPEQYF. In DNA form, the CDR3 reads TGCGCCAGCAGCTCCCCTAGTCCCGAGCAGTACTTC. The full variable domain, in which reference TRBV5-1 and TRBJ2-7 provide the parts outside the CDR3, is KAGVTQTPRYLIKTRGQQVTLSCSPISGHRSVSWYQQTPGQGLQFLFEYFSETQRNKGNFPGRFSGRQFSNSRSEMNVSTLELGDSALYLCASSSPSPEQYFGPGTRLTVT.

This clone was seen a handful of times. This sequence joins TRBV10-3 and TRBJ1-1, with 10 bases matching TRBD1. The CDR3 is 15 amino acids. Germline assignment: CDR1 ENHRY and CDR2 SYGVKD. The J segment lost 1 base and the V segment lost 5 bases, leaving 4 bases of the junction unmatched. CDR3 in amino acids: CAISPRTGGNTEAFF. CDR3 nucleotides: TGTGCCATCAGTCCTAGGACAGGGGGGAACACTGAAGCTTTCTTT.

The CDR3 loop reads CASSEDRVGKAFF. DNA of the CDR3: TGTGCCAGCAGTGAAGACAGGGTGGGGAAGGCTTTCTTT. The J gene is TRBJ1-1, the V gene TRBV2; possibly TRBD1 for D (6 bases). This CDR3 is 13 amino acids long. V shed 1 base and J shed 11 bases, with 14 bases lying between them. CDR1 is SNHLY and CDR2 is FYNNEI in the germline V gene.

This clone has only a few counts. At the DNA level, this CDR3 is encoded by other sequences in the same sample as well. The chain recombines TRBV18 with TRBJ2-5, with TRBD1 identical over 8 bases. This CDR3 contains 13 residues. V was pared by 2 bases and J by 5 bases, with 1 base of the junction left unmatched. In germline, CDR1 is KGHSH, CDR2 LQKENI. The CDR3 DNA reads as TGTGCCAGCTCACCAGGACAGGGCGAGACCCAGTACTTC. Translated: CASSPGQGETQYF.

This clone was seen a handful of times. The chain combines TRBV7-9 with TRBJ1-5; D uncertain. The CDR3 runs to 14 residues. V gave up 7 bases and J gave up 2 bases, with 12 bases separating them. Germline V gives CDR1 SEHNR, CDR2 FQNEAQ (reference sequence). The CDR3 sequence is CASTRGFGNQPQHF. In DNA, the CDR3 is TGTGCCAGCACCCGCGGATTTGGCAATCAGCCCCAGCATTTT.

This clone was counted between two and nine times. The chain combines TRBV7-2 with TRBJ1-3; D call uncertain. The V end was cut by 0 bases, the J end by 0 bases, with 6 bases between. The CDR3 is 15 amino acids. CDR1 is SGHTA and CDR2 is FQGNSA in the germline V gene. The CDR3 here is CASSLARDSGNTIYF. As DNA, the CDR3 is TGTGCCAGCAGCTTAGCGAGGGACTCTGGAAACACCATATATTTT.

This clone was observed a few times. For the CDR3, the DNA is TGTGCCAGCAGTTCCGGTGCCGCAGATACGCAGTATTTT. Protein: CASSSGAADTQYF. The chain carries TRBV27 and TRBJ2-3; D is undetermined. CDR3 length: 13 amino acids. Deletions cut 4 bases from V and 4 bases from J, with 9 bases between. Germline V CDR1 and CDR2: MNHEY, SMNVEV (reference sequence).

This clone was recorded a few times. The rearrangement uses TRBV5-1 and TRBJ1-1; no clear D. Trimming took 0 bases from V and 0 from J, leaving 9 bases between them. The CDR3 length is 15 residues. CDR1 is SGHRS, CDR2 YFSETQ, per germline. The CDR3 DNA is TGCGCCAGCAGCTTGGTGACTCGGGTGAACACTGAAGCTTTCTTT. Translated: CASSLVTRVNTEAFF. Looking up the rest from reference TRBV5-1 and TRBJ1-1 gives the full variable domain: KAGVTQTPRYLIKTRGQQVTLSCSPISGHRSVSWYQQTPGQGLQFLFEYFSETQRNKGNFPGRFSGRQFSNSRSEMNVSTLELGDSALYLCASSLVTRVNTEAFFGQGTRLTVV.

The rearrangement joins TRBV4-1 to TRBJ2-2, with TRBD2 matching over 7 bases. In germline, CDR1 is MGHRA, CDR2 YSYEKL. CDR3 length: 17 residues. With V trimmed by 4 bases and J by 5 bases, 13 bases remained unmatched. CDR3 in amino acids: CASSPPFRAGETGELFF. The CDR3 DNA reads TGCGCCAGCAGCCCCCCGTTTAGGGCGGGGGAGACCGGGGAGCTGTTTTTT.

The genes are TRBV5-1 and TRBJ2-7; weak D call: TRBD1 (6 bases). The CDR3 extends over 14 amino acids. The germline CDR1 and CDR2 sequences are SGHRS and YFSETQ. Deletions cut 4 bases from V and 3 bases from J, with 14 bases between. CDR3 sequence reads: CASSGTGTLYEQYF. The CDR3 DNA sequence: TGCGCCAGCAGCGGCACAGGGACGCTCTACGAGCAGTACTTC.

This clone was observed a handful of times. V gene TRBV6-6 combines with J gene TRBJ2-1, with 10 bases identical to TRBD1. V was pared by 2 bases and J by 3 bases, with 4 bases of the junction left unmatched. The CDR3 has 16 residues. Germline CDR1 reads MNHNY; CDR2 reads SVGAGI (reference sequence). This CDR3 reads CASSYTGTGDYNEQFF. The CDR3 bases are TGTGCCAGCAGTTACACCGGGACAGGGGACTACAATGAGCAGTTCTTC.

The genes are TRBV5-4 and TRBJ1-2; a weak D match, TRBD1 (6 bases). This CDR3 spans 14 amino acids. Germline-derived CDR1 and CDR2 are SGHNT and YYREEE (reference sequence). Trimming pared 4 bases from V and 4 bases from J, leaving 14 bases between. CDR3 sequence reads: CASSRETTGYGYTF. The CDR3 DNA is TGTGCCAGCAGCCGGGAAACGACAGGCTATGGCTACACCTTC.

This clone was observed a handful of times. V gene TRBV6-4 combines with J gene TRBJ1-1, with TRBD1 matching over 8 bases. Germline V gene data show CDR1 as MRHNA and CDR2 as SNTAGT. The junction had 7 bases not matched to a gene; V was cut back by 0 bases and J by 10 bases. The CDR3 length is 14 residues. The CDR3 spells CASSDSDRGPGAFF. The CDR3 bases are TGTGCCAGCAGTGACTCTGACAGGGGCCCGGGAGCTTTCTTT.

V and J are TRBV7-9 and TRBJ2-3, with 7 bases identical to TRBD1. Per germline, CDR1 SEHNR and CDR2 FQNEAQ (reference sequence). Trimming at V came to 4 bases and at J to 4 bases, leaving 5 bases not matched to a gene. This CDR3 has 14 amino acids. The CDR3 here is CASSYDRDSDTQYF. The DNA for the CDR3 is TGTGCCAGCAGCTACGACAGGGATTCAGATACGCAGTATTTT.

This clone was detected only a few times. J is TRBJ2-3 and V is TRBV10-3, with a weak D call TRBD2 (6 bases). Germline CDR1 reads ENHRY; CDR2 reads SYGVKD. This CDR3 has 13 amino acids. V was cut by 7 bases and J by 3 bases, with 11 bases left in between. CDR3 protein: CAITRDLTDTQYF. DNA for the CDR3: TGTGCCATCACTAGGGACTTAACAGATACGCAGTATTTT.

This clone was counted a few times. The rearrangement links TRBV6-1 to TRBJ2-7; D might be TRBD2 (6 bases). This CDR3 region has 14 residues. Germline loops: CDR1 MNHNS, CDR2 SASEGT. V was clipped by 6 bases and J by 4 bases, with 16 bases between them. The CDR3 region has the DNA TGTGCCAGCAGCCTGACTAGATGGGTGTACGAGCAGTACTTC. It encodes CASSLTRWVYEQYF.

This clone was counted a few times. The rearrangement links TRBV19 to TRBJ2-5; tentative D call: TRBD1 (6 bases). The CDR3 has 16 amino acids. CDR1 and CDR2 from the germline V gene are LNHDA and SQIVND (reference sequence). V lost 3 bases to trimming and J lost 1 base, with 15 bases between them. The CDR3 sequence is CASSMGRTASQETQYF. The CDR3 nucleotides are TGTGCCAGTAGTATGGGAAGGACAGCTTCCCAAGAGACCCAGTACTTC.

The chain combines TRBV7-9 with TRBJ2-7; tentatively, D is TRBD1 (6 bases). The germline CDR1 and CDR2 sequences are SEHNR and FQNEAQ (reference sequence). The CDR3 has 14 amino acids. Trimming removed 3 bases from V and 0 bases from J, with 9 bases in between. The CDR3 spells CASSFRQASYEQYF. For the CDR3, the DNA is TGTGCCAGCAGCTTTAGACAGGCCTCCTACGAGCAGTACTTC.

There are a few counts of this clone. The chain carries TRBV6-5 and TRBJ1-1; D is perhaps TRBD1 (6 bases). Germline V gene lookup returns CDR1 MNHEY and CDR2 SVGAGI. The CDR3 loop spans 14 amino acids. The V end lost 5 bases, the J end lost 0 bases, and 10 bases lay between the germline ends. This chain's CDR3 is CASSRQVMNTEAFF. CDR3 in DNA: TGTGCCAGCAGTAGACAGGTTATGAACACTGAAGCTTTCTTT.

This sequence joins TRBV18 and TRBJ1-2; D gene uncertain. V lost 4 bases to trimming and J lost 6 bases, with 12 bases between them. This CDR3 comprises 13 residues. Looked up from germline, CDR1 is KGHSH and CDR2 is LQKENI. This CDR3 reads CASSLQSTDGYTF. The CDR3 DNA follows: TGTGCCAGCTCACTTCAATCAACGGATGGCTACACCTTC.

The chain joins TRBV6-5 to TRBJ1-5, with D perhaps TRBD1 (6 bases). V was shortened by 5 bases and J by 0 bases, with 11 bases between the two germline ends. The length of the CDR3 is 15 residues. Germline CDR1 reads MNHEY; CDR2 reads SVGAGI. CDR3 region: CASSRGKVSNQPQHF. The CDR3 DNA reads as TGTGCCAGCAGTAGGGGGAAAGTTAGCAATCAGCCCCAGCATTTT.

This clone was counted a few times. This chain uses TRBV2 with TRBJ2-1; TRBD2 matches 12 bases. Trimming took 6 bases from V and 8 from J; bases not matched to a gene: 8. Germline CDR1 reads SNHLY; CDR2 reads FYNNEI. The length of the CDR3 is 15 residues. As DNA, the CDR3 is TGTGCCAGCAGCGTACCCGCTAGCGGGGGGGATGAGCAGTTCTTC. Its protein product is CASSVPASGGDEQFF.

The table lists this clone with a few counts. V gene TRBV28 combines with J gene TRBJ2-5; D might be TRBD1 (7 bases). Per germline, CDR1 MDHEN and CDR2 SYDVKM. The CDR3 is 14 amino acids. Trimming removed 5 bases from V and 3 bases from J, with 13 bases in between. The CDR3 DNA reads TGTGCCAGCAGTCAGGGGGGACTGGAAGAGACCCAGTACTTC. This gives the protein CASSQGGLEETQYF.